This record concerns one T cell receptor beta chain sequence. The antigen it recognizes is unknown. It has no much larger one-base neighbor in the sample; base qualities were not kept. This sample is drawn from a study of T cell clones after liver transplantation (dated by TCRdb to the late 2010s). In terms of the full investigation: The samples were obtained from ITN030ST, a randomized trial that attempted immunosuppression withdrawal within 2 years after liver transplantation. Until randomization at 12-24 months post-transplant, subjects were given standard immunosuppression, with no induction therapy. Of the 8 liver transplant recipients making up the studied cohort, 3 were classified as tolerant and 5 as non-tolerant. Blood samples were collected pre-transplant, pre-randomization before withdrawal, and post-randomization after either complete withdrawal or failed withdrawal. Donor-reactive T cell clones were identified by TCRbeta sequencing following a pre-transplant mixed lymphocyte reaction and were subsequently tracked in post-transplant blood. Three of the eight recipients were HCV-positive; the others were transplanted for non-autoimmune, non-viral indications. As an antigen-independent comparator for the donor-reactive sequences, third party-reactive TCRbeta sequences from pre-transplant MLRs were identified as well. Tolerance was defined as complete immunosuppression withdrawal for at least one year with no rise in liver enzymes beyond twice the upper limit of normal.

For this chain, trimming is 6 bases at the V end and 11 bases at the J end, and the number of junction bases without a gene match is 16. CDR1 is given as MNHNY and CDR2 as SVGAGI, both from the germline V gene (reference sequence). Including the terminal cysteine and phenylalanine, the CDR3 comprises 15 residues. CDR3 DNA is the only sequence kept; it has 45 bases, read in frame from the first base. Thawed unstimulated PBMCs were stained for CD3, CD4 and CD8 and FACS-sorted into CD3+CD4+ and CD3+CD8+ populations. Each of the 8 studied subjects was randomized to immunosuppression withdrawal. The Qiagen DNeasy Blood and Tissue Kit was used for isolation of genomic DNA. Broad study findings and their caveats: The conclusions were considered preliminary, being limited by small, heterogeneous patient numbers and non-standardized post-transplant time points. A greater decline was seen for donor-reactive sequences than for third party-reactive sequences, suggesting partial antigen-specific deletion unrelated to withdrawal success. Once repertoire turnover was taken into account, donor-reactive detection showed a significant reduction for CD4 in 7 of 8 subjects and for CD8 in 8 of 8. In two subjects, low numbers of available donor cells limited the measurable donor-reactive repertoire. Without allograft tissue specimens, donor-reactive T cells may have migrated into the graft rather than being deleted. A significant post-transplant decrease in circulating donor-reactive CD4 TCRbeta sequences was observed in 5 of 8 subjects, irrespective of tolerance or HCV status.

High-throughput TCRbeta CDR3 sequencing of frozen genomic DNA was performed by immunoSEQ, with PCR amplification, mapping, bias correction and internal controls included. The study's own analysis went as follows. Productive rearrangements were retained, and unique TCRbeta sequences were defined by the CDR3 nucleotide sequence together with the V and J gene. Donor-reactive sequences required at least 5-fold expansion in CFSE-low cells versus unstimulated pre-transplant cells and at least 0.01% frequency. Minimum frequency thresholds were set for each subject on the basis of the unstimulated sample with the lowest template count, so that a detection power of at least 90% was ensured. Repertoire turnover was measured by Jensen-Shannon divergence between the top 1000 TCRbeta sequences post- and pre-transplant. Changes in detection of donor-reactive sequences were tested with two-sided Fisher's exact tests. The table was pulled from immuneACCESS by TCRdb, which kept in-frame rearrangements only. Such tables lose some clones; where checked, under half of the loss comes from unresolved V genes, and the rest has no known cause. V and J calls and clone size are those listed in that table; D and trimming were worked out from the DNA. The sample table contains 80,000 or so clones; only one count was recorded for around four fifths of them. The ten largest account for more than 0.45% of the sample.

Sequencing used CD4+ T cells from blood, obtained approximately 3.5 years after liver transplant. The receptor comes from a human patient who received a liver transplant. After a transplant, not all T cells may be the patient's own; some may come from the graft donor. The rearranged chain carries TRBV6-6 and TRBJ1-5; TRBD1 aligns with 7 central bases. The DNA is TGTGCCAGCAGCGGCCGACAGGGAGTCGATTCGGCCCAGCATTTT. It translates to CASSGRQGVDSAQHF.